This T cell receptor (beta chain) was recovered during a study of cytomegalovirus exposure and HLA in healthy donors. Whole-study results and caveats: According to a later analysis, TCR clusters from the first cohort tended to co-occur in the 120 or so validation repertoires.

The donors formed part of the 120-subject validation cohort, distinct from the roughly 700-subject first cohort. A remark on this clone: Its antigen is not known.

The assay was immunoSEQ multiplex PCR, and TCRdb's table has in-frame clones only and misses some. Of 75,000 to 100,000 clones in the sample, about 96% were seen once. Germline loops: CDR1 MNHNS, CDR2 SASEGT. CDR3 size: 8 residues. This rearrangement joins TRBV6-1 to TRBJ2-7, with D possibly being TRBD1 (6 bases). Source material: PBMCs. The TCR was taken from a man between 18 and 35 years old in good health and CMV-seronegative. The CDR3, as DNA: TGTGCCAGCAGTTACAGGGTTGTC. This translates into CASSYRVV.